The 21 T cell receptor beta chains below all came from one sample that was sequenced in a study of OX40 agonist ivuxolimab in advanced cancers. The assay was immunoSEQ multiplex PCR, and TCRdb's table has in-frame clones only and misses some. The table lists some 21,000 clones, around nine tenths of them singletons. Source: CD4+ or CD8+ T cells sorted from blood, taken in a trial of the OX40 agonist ivuxolimab. These receptors all stem from an adult with an advanced solid tumor such as melanoma, head and neck, liver or kidney cancer.

The chain recombines TRBV15 with TRBJ1-1; TRBD1 is a possible D gene (6 bases). The CDR3 covers 17 residues. Between the trimmed V and J ends, which lost 0 bases and 4 bases, there was a span of 18 bases. Germline V lookup: CDR1 LNHNV, CDR2 YYDKDF (reference sequence). The CDR3 sequence: CATSRDVYGGPGTEAFF. Here the CDR3 DNA reads TGTGCCACCAGCAGAGATGTGTATGGGGGGCCGGGCACTGAAGCTTTCTTT.

This clone showed up just a few times. The chain has TRBV7-9 and TRBJ2-3; 8 nucleotides agree with TRBD1. Germline CDR1 is SEHNR and CDR2 is FQNEAQ (reference sequence). The CDR3 runs to 16 residues. V shed 5 bases, J shed 4 bases, and the junction held 11 bases outside the gene matches. The CDR3 sequence: CASSRFRQGFADTQYF. The CDR3 nucleotides are TGTGCCAGCAGCCGATTTAGACAGGGGTTCGCAGATACGCAGTATTTT.

V is TRBV9 and J is TRBJ2-2; 8 positions match TRBD1. The germline V gene has CDR1 SGDLS and CDR2 YYNGEE. The CDR3 is made up of 16 amino acids. The junction had 4 bases not matched to a gene; V was cut back by 0 bases and J by 3 bases. The DNA of the CDR3 is TGTGCCAGCAGCGTAGTAGAGACAGGGGACACCGGGGAGCTGTTTTTT. Protein: CASSVVETGDTGELFF.

The chain is built from TRBV13 and TRBJ1-2, with D unclear. The CDR3 spans 12 residues. The germline V gene has CDR1 PRHDT and CDR2 FYEKMQ (reference sequence). Deletions cut 8 bases from V and 4 bases from J, with 11 bases between. The CDR3 coding sequence is TGTGCCAGCGCAGAACTGACCTATGGCTACACCTTC. Its translation is CASAELTYGYTF.

The CDR3 is CASSFYRGETQYF. The CDR3 DNA sequence: TGTGCCAGCAGTTTTTACAGGGGAGAGACCCAGTACTTC. This sequence joins TRBV6-5 and TRBJ2-5; the match to TRBD1 covers 7 bases. V was clipped by 4 bases and J by 4 bases; unmatched bases: 3. The germline V gene encodes CDR1 MNHEY and CDR2 SVGAGI. This CDR3 region has 13 residues.

The chain uses TRBV18 and TRBJ2-1; 10 bases are shared with TRBD1. The CDR3 spans 15 residues. The germline V gene has CDR1 KGHSH and CDR2 LQKENI. V lost 6 bases and J lost 12; bases outside the gene matches: 14. CDR3 DNA: TGTGCCAGCTCCCAGGACGGGACAGGGGACCTCCGGCAGTTCTTC. Protein product: CASSQDGTGDLRQFF. Full variable domain (missing parts from reference TRBV18 and TRBJ2-1): NAGVMQNPRHLVRRRGQEARLRCSPMKGHSHVYWYRQLPEEGLKFMVYLQKENIIDESGMPKERFSAEFPKEGPSILRIQQVVRGDSAAYFCASSQDGTGDLRQFFGPGTRLTVL.

The count of this clone is one. The chain couples TRBV9 to TRBJ2-1, with D uncertain. This CDR3 has 14 amino acids. Germline values: CDR1 SGDLS, CDR2 YYNGEE. Trimming cost V 0 bases and J 1 base, with 5 bases left between them. The CDR3 protein is CASSVVVSYNEQFF. CDR3 nucleotides: TGTGCCAGCAGCGTAGTTGTGTCCTACAATGAGCAGTTCTTC.

As DNA, the CDR3 is TGTGCCAGCAGCTTAGTTGGTTGGGGGACCCACGGCGAGCAGTACTTC. Translated, it gives CASSLVGWGTHGEQYF. The J gene is TRBJ2-7, the V gene TRBV7-2; perhaps D is TRBD1 or TRBD2 (5 bases each). The length of the CDR3 is 16 residues. Germline-derived CDR1 and CDR2 are SGHTA and FQGNSA. V was trimmed by 1 base and J by 6 bases, leaving 19 bases between them.

The V call is TRBV4-1, the J call TRBJ2-3; D might be TRBD1 or TRBD2, each matching 5 bases. V lost 5 bases and J 2 bases, leaving 17 bases between the germline ends. In germline, CDR1 is MGHRA, CDR2 YSYEKL. This CDR3 is 16 amino acids long. The CDR3 protein is CASSGITGTLTDTQYF. The DNA for the CDR3 is TGCGCCAGCAGCGGCATTACCGGGACCCTCACAGATACGCAGTATTTT.

The CDR3 region is CASSQGQGAGNTIYF. The DNA for the CDR3 is TGCGCCAGCAGCCAGGGACAGGGGGCTGGAAACACCATATATTTT. V usage is TRBV4-1 and J usage is TRBJ1-3; TRBD1 aligns across 11 bases. This CDR3 has 15 amino acids. Germline V gene lookup returns CDR1 MGHRA and CDR2 YSYEKL. With V trimmed by 3 bases and J by 2 bases, 0 bases remained unmatched.

V and J are TRBV7-3 and TRBJ1-2; D not certain. V was clipped by 0 bases and J by 4 bases, with 12 bases between them. Germline loops: CDR1 SGHTA, CDR2 FQGTGA. The length of the CDR3 is 15 residues. CDR3: CASSLTGELPYGYTF. As DNA, the CDR3 is TGTGCCAGCAGCTTAACTGGGGAACTTCCCTATGGCTACACCTTC.

The J gene is TRBJ1-5, the V gene TRBV5-6; 11 bases match TRBD1. Germline V gene sequence: CDR1 SGHDT, CDR2 YYEEEE. The V and J ends lost 2 bases and 7 bases, in that order; junction bases with no gene match: 5. This CDR3 region has 15 residues. The CDR3 here is CASSFGQGAQQPQHF. The CDR3 coding sequence is TGTGCCAGCAGCTTCGGACAGGGGGCGCAACAGCCCCAGCATTTT.

The chain combines TRBV5-4 with TRBJ2-5; D is unclear. The V gene lost 1 base and the J gene lost 5 bases, with 9 bases spanning the gap. The CDR3 spans 13 residues. The V gene's germline CDR1 is SGHNT and CDR2 YYREEE (reference sequence). For the CDR3, the DNA is TGTGCCAGCAGCTTGACCGAGGAGGAGACCCAGTACTTC. This translates into CASSLTEEETQYF.

The chain combines TRBV16 with TRBJ2-7, with a tentative D call TRBD1 (6 bases). Germline values: CDR1 KGHSY, CDR2 FQNENV. V was trimmed by 4 bases and J by 4 bases, leaving 11 bases between them. This CDR3 is built from 13 residues. The CDR3 protein is CASSPQTGYEQYF. In DNA form, the CDR3 reads TGTGCCAGCAGCCCCCAGACAGGTTACGAGCAGTACTTC.

V gene TRBV7-3 combines with J gene TRBJ2-3; D is perhaps TRBD1 (7 bases). The CDR3 covers 13 residues. The V end was cut by 5 bases, the J end by 6 bases, with 12 bases between. Germline values: CDR1 SGHTA, CDR2 FQGTGA. CDR3 residues: CASSAGQSDTQYF. The CDR3 bases are TGTGCCAGCAGCGCGGGACAGAGCGATACGCAGTATTTT.

The gene calls are TRBV12-5 and TRBJ2-7; D not certain. Germline V gene sequence: CDR1 LGHNT, CDR2 FRNRAP. V shed 7 bases and J shed 1 base, with 8 bases lying between them. The CDR3 is 12 amino acids. The chain's CDR3 is CASVIGSYEQYF. CDR3 coding DNA: TGTGCTAGTGTCATCGGATCCTACGAGCAGTACTTC.

This clone came up once. J is TRBJ2-7 and V is TRBV5-6, with D uncertain. The CDR3 spans 11 residues. Per the germline V gene, CDR1 is SGHDT and CDR2 is YYEEEE. The ends were cut back, 0 bases at V and 4 bases at J, with 2 bases in the middle. The CDR3 spells CASSLGYEQYF. The CDR3 coding sequence is TGTGCCAGCAGCTTGGGGTACGAGCAGTACTTC.

The chain combines TRBV11-2 with TRBJ1-5; D remains ambiguous. V was cut by 1 base and J by 0 bases, with 4 bases left in between. The CDR3 covers 14 residues. Germline V gene lookup returns CDR1 SGHAT and CDR2 FQNNGV. The chain's CDR3 is CASSLGGSNQPQHF. The CDR3 nucleotides read TGTGCCAGCAGCTTAGGGGGTAGCAATCAGCCCCAGCATTTT.

The rearrangement links TRBV7-9 to TRBJ2-7, with D hard to call. The CDR3 is made up of 12 amino acids. Trimming cost V 5 bases and J 7 bases, with 12 bases left between them. Germline V CDR1 and CDR2: SEHNR, FQNEAQ (reference sequence). CDR3 amino acids: CASSLGRWEQYF. The CDR3 coding sequence is TGTGCCAGCAGCCTCGGACGTTGGGAGCAGTACTTC.

V gene TRBV19 combines with J gene TRBJ2-3; possibly TRBD2 for D (5 bases). The CDR3 length is 16 residues. V lost 3 bases to trimming and J lost 6 bases, with 19 bases between them. The germline V gene has CDR1 LNHDA and CDR2 SQIVND (reference sequence). CDR3 loop: CASSIVEGGQTDTQYF. As DNA, the CDR3 is TGTGCCAGTAGTATTGTAGAGGGTGGTCAAACGGATACGCAGTATTTT.

The V and J genes are TRBV28 and TRBJ2-7, with D maybe TRBD1 (6 bases). CDR3 length equals 14 residues. Germline V lookup: CDR1 MDHEN, CDR2 SYDVKM. V dropped 2 bases and J dropped 0 bases, with 8 bases sitting between them. CDR3 DNA sequence: TGTGCCAGCAGTTTAAGGGGGTTCTCCTACGAGCAGTACTTC. Encoded protein: CASSLRGFSYEQYF.